Shown below are 8 T cell receptor beta chains from a single sample sequenced in a study of T cell changes during pregnancy in multiple sclerosis (dated by TCRdb to 2018 to 2020). Library generation was performed with the immunoSEQ multiplex PCR assay. TCRdb re-hosts the immuneACCESS table, in-frame sequences only. Its copies lack some clones; in the studies checked, an unresolved V gene accounts for under half of them, and the cause for the rest is not known. Counted in this sample were about 34,000 clones; 75% to 95% of them appeared once. The top ten clonotypes cover approximately 12% of the sample. The sequencing here drew on CD8+ T cells from peripheral blood mononuclear cells, taken before pregnancy. The receptors were sampled from a female donor with multiple sclerosis, enrolled in a pregnancy study.

V is TRBV7-8 and J is TRBJ2-7; possibly TRBD2 for D (8 bases). Germline V gene sequence: CDR1 SGHVS, CDR2 FQNEAQ. The CDR3 loop spans 17 amino acids. Trimming left V 5 bases short and J 3 bases short, with 23 bases between. The CDR3 DNA reads TGTGCCAGCAGCGGCAGGGGGTCGGGGACTAGGTTCTACGAGCAGTACTTC. It yields the protein CASSGRGSGTRFYEQYF.

This sequence joins TRBV6-1 and TRBJ1-5; a weak D match, TRBD1 (5 bases). Germline V gene lookup returns CDR1 MNHNS and CDR2 SASEGT. V gave up 5 bases and J gave up 1 base, with 12 bases separating them. There are 15 residues in the CDR3. In nucleotides, the CDR3 is TGTGCCAGCAGTCGGAAGGGGAGGAGCAATCAGCCCCAGCATTTT. This sequence encodes CASSRKGRSNQPQHF.

This clone has only a few counts. This chain connects TRBV12-5 to TRBJ1-6; no firm D call. CDR3 length equals 13 residues. Germline V gene data show CDR1 as LGHNT and CDR2 as FRNRAP. Between the trimmed V and J ends, which lost 2 bases and 6 bases, there was a span of 5 bases. In DNA form, the CDR3 reads TGTGCTAGTGGTTTGAGTAGTAATTCACCCCTCCACTTT. Amino acid sequence: CASGLSSNSPLHF.

The V gene is TRBV6-5, the J gene TRBJ2-7; 13 nucleotides line up with TRBD2. Unmatched junction bases numbered 5, after V lost 5 bases and J lost 4 bases. Per the germline V gene, CDR1 is MNHEY and CDR2 is SVGAGI. The CDR3 contains 15 residues. CDR3 residues: CASSPGLAGWYEQYF. CDR3 coding DNA: TGTGCCAGCAGTCCGGGACTAGCGGGATGGTACGAGCAGTACTTC.

The chain employs TRBV7-6 and TRBJ2-1; TRBD1 matches at 9 bases. V shed 3 bases, J shed 7 bases, and the junction held 1 base outside the gene matches. CDR3 length equals 13 residues. From germline, CDR1 is SGHVS and CDR2 FNYEAQ. The CDR3 region is CASSFGQGNEQFF. The DNA of the CDR3 is TGTGCCAGCAGCTTCGGACAGGGGAATGAGCAGTTCTTC.

The V gene is TRBV7-9, the J gene TRBJ2-1, with 9 bases aligning to TRBD2. Germline lookup yields CDR1 SEHNR and CDR2 FQNEAQ (reference sequence). Trimming took 3 bases from V and 3 from J; bases not matched to a gene: 12. This CDR3 is built from 18 residues. The CDR3 region is CASSFGLASREGYNEQFF. CDR3 sequence (DNA): TGTGCCAGCAGCTTCGGACTAGCGTCGAGAGAAGGCTACAATGAGCAGTTCTTC.

This clone was counted only a few times. The chain has TRBV25-1 and TRBJ2-7; the D gene is possibly TRBD1 (5 bases). This CDR3 is built from 10 residues. V lost 3 bases and J 10 bases, leaving 7 bases between the germline ends. The germline V gene has CDR1 MGHDK and CDR2 SYGVNS. CDR3 region: CASSDRVQYF. CDR3 coding DNA: TGTGCCAGCAGTGACAGGGTTCAGTACTTC.

V usage is TRBV11-2 and J usage is TRBJ2-1; D unclear. Trimming removed 3 bases from V and 4 bases from J, with 7 bases in between. Germline CDR1 SGHAT, CDR2 FQNNGV. The CDR3 consists of 13 residues. The CDR3, as DNA: TGTGCCAGCAGCTTGAGGCTTTACAATGAGCAGTTCTTC. Translated: CASSLRLYNEQFF.